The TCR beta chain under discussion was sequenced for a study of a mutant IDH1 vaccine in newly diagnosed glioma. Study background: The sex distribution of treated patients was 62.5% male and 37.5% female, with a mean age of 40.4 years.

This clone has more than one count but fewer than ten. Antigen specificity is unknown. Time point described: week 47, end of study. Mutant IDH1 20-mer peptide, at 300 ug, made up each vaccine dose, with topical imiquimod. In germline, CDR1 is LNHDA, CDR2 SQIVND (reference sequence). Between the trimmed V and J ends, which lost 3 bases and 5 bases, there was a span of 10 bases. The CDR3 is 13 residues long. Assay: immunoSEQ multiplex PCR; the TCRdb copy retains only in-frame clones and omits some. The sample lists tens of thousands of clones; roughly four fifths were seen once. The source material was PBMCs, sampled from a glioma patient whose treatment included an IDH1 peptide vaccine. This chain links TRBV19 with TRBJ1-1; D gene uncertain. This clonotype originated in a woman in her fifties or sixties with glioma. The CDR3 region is CASSIPGGTEAFF. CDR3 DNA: TGTGCCAGTAGTATCCCCGGAGGGACTGAAGCTTTCTTT.